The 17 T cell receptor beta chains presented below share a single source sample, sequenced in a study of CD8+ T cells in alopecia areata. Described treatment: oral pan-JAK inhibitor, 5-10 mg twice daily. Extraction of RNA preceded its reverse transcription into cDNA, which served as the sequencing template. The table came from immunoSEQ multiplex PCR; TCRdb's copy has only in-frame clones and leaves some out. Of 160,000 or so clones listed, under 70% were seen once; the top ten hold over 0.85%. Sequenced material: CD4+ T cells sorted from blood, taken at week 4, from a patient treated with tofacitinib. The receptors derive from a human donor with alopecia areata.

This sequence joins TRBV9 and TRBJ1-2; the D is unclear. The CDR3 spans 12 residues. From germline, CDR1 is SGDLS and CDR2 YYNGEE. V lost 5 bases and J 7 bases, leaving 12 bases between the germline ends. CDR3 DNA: TGTGCCAGCAGGCAACAGTGGGGTGGCTACACCTTC. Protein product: CASRQQWGGYTF.

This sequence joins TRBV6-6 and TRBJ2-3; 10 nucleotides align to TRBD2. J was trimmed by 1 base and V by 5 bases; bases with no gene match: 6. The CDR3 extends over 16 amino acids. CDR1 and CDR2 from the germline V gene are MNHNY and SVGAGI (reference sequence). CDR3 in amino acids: CASSTSGTSGTDTQYF. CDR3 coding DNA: TGTGCCAGCAGTACCTCCGGGACTAGCGGCACAGATACGCAGTATTTT.

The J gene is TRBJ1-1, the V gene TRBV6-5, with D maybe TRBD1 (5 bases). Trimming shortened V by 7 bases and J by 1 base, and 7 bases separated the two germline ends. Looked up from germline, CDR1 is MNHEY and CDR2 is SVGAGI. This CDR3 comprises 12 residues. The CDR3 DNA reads TGTGCCAGCAAAACAGGGAACACTGAAGCTTTCTTT. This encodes CASKTGNTEAFF.

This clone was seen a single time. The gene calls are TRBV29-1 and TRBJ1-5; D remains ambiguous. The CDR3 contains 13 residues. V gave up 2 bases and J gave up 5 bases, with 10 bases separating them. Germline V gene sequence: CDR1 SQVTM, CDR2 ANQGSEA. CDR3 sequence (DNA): TGCAGCGTTGAATGGGTCCTATATCAGCCCCAGCATTTT. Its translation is CSVEWVLYQPQHF.

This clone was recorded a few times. The CDR3 region has the DNA TGTGCCAGCAGCGTAGGGTTCTCGGGCAGGGGCCAAGAGACCCAGTACTTC. This translates into CASSVGFSGRGQETQYF. This chain uses TRBV9 with TRBJ2-5, with TRBD1 as a possible D gene (6 bases). Trimming left V 0 bases short and J 1 base short, with 16 bases between. CDR3 size: 17 residues. Per germline, CDR1 SGDLS and CDR2 YYNGEE.

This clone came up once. The CDR3 nucleotides read TGCGCCAGCAGGAGTTCGTCAGGCTATGACACCGGGGAGCTGTTTTTT. Its translation: CASRSSSGYDTGELFF. The chain has TRBV5-1 and TRBJ2-2; D is uncertain. Per germline, CDR1 SGHRS and CDR2 YFSETQ. This CDR3 is 16 amino acids long. Trimming pared 5 bases from V and 3 bases from J, leaving 17 bases between.

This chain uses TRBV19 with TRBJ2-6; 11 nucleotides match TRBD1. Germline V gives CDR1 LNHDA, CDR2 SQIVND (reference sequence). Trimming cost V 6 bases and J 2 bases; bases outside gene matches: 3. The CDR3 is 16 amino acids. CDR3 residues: CASRWTGGAGANVLTF. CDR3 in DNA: TGTGCCAGTAGGTGGACAGGGGGCGCTGGGGCCAACGTCCTGACTTTC. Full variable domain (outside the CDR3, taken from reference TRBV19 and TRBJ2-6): DGGITQSPKYLFRKEGQNVTLSCEQNLNHDAMYWYRQDPGQGLRLIYYSQIVNDFQKGDIAEGYSVSREKKESFPLTVTSAQKNPTAFYLCASRWTGGAGANVLTFGAGSRLTVL.

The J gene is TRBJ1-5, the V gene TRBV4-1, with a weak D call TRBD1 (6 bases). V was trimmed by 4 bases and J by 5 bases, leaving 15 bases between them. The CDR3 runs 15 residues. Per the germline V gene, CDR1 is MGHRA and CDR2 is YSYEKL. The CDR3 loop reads CASSRDILTHQPQHF. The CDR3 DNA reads TGCGCCAGCAGCCGGGACATCCTAACTCATCAGCCCCAGCATTTT.

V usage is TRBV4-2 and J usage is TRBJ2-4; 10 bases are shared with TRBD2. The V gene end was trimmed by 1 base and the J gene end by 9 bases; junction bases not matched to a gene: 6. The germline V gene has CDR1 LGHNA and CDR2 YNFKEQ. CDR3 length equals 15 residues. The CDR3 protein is CASSQVGAGGPIQYF. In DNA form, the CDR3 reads TGTGCCAGCAGCCAAGTCGGAGCGGGGGGGCCCATTCAGTACTTC.

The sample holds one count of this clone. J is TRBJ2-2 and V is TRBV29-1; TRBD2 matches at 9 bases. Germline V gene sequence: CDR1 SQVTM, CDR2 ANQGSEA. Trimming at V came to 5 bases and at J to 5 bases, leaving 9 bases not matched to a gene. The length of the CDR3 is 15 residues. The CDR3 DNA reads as TGCAGCGTTACACGCGCGGGGGGGCCGACCGGGGAGCTGTTTTTT. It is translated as CSVTRAGGPTGELFF.

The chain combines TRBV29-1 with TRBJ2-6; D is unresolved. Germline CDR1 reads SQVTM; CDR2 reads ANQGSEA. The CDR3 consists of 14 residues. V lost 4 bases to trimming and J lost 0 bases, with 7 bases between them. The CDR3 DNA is TGCAGCGTTGGGGATTTCTCTGGGGCCAACGTCCTGACTTTC. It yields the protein CSVGDFSGANVLTF.

For the CDR3, the DNA is TGCGCCAGCAGCACACAGGGTACCGGGGAGCTGTTTTTT. It translates to CASSTQGTGELFF. This chain uses TRBV5-1 with TRBJ2-2; tentatively, D is TRBD1 (6 bases). The CDR3 is 13 residues long. V lost 4 bases and J 5 bases, leaving 9 bases between the germline ends. Per germline, CDR1 SGHRS and CDR2 YFSETQ. The whole variable domain, remainder taken from reference TRBV5-1 and TRBJ2-2, is KAGVTQTPRYLIKTRGQQVTLSCSPISGHRSVSWYQQTPGQGLQFLFEYFSETQRNKGNFPGRFSGRQFSNSRSEMNVSTLELGDSALYLCASSTQGTGELFFGEGSRLTVL.

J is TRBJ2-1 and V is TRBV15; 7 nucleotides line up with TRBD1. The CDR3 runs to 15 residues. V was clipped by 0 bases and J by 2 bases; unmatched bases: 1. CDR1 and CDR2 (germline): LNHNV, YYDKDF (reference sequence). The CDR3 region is CATSRDRGPYNEQFF. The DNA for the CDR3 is TGTGCCACCAGCAGAGATAGGGGGCCCTACAATGAGCAGTTCTTC.

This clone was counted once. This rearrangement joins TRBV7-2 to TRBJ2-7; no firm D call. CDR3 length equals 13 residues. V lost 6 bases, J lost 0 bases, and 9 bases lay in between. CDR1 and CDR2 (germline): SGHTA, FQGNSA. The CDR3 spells CASSPPASYEQYF. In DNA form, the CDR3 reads TGTGCCAGCAGTCCCCCGGCCTCCTACGAGCAGTACTTC.

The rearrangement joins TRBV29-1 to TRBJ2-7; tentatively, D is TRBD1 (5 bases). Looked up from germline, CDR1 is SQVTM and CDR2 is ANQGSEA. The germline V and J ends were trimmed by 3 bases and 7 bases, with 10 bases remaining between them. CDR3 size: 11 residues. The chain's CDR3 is CSVDGHPEQYF. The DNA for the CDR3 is TGCAGCGTTGATGGACATCCTGAGCAGTACTTC.

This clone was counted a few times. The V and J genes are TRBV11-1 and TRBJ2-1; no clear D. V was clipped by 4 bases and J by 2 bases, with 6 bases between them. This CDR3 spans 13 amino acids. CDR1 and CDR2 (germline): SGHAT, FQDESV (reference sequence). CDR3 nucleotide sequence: TGTGCCAGCAGCTCAGGACCCTACAATGAGCAGTTCTTC. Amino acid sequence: CASSSGPYNEQFF.

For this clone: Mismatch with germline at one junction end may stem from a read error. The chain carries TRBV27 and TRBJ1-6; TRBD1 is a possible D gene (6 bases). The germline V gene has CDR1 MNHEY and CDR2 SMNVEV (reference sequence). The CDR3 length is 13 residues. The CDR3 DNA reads TGTGCCAGCCGTTTGGGGGCAAATTCACCCCTCCACTTT. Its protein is CASRLGANSPLHF.